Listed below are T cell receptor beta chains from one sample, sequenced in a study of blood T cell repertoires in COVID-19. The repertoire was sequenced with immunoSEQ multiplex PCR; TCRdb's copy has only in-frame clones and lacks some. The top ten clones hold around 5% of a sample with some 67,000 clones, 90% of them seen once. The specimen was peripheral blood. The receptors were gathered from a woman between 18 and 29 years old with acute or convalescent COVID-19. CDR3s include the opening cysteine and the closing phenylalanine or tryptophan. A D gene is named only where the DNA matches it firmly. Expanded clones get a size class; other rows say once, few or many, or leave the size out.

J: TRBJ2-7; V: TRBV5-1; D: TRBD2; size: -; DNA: TGCGCCAGCAGCTCTAAAAGCGGGGGGGCCGCTCTCGAGCAGTACTTC; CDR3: CASSSKSGGAALEQYF
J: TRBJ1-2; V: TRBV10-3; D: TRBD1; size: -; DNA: TGTGCCATCAGTGAGTCGGCAGGGGGCCTAGTATTGGACTATGGCTACACCTTC; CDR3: CAISESAGGLVLDYGYTF
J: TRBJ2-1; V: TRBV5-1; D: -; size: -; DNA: TGCGCCAGCAGCGTGGGACACTCCTACAATGAGCAGTTCTTC; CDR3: CASSVGHSYNEQFF
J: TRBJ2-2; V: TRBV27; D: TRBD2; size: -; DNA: TGTGCCAGCCTAGCGGGGGGGCACACCGGGGAGCTGTTTTTT; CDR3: CASLAGGHTGELFF
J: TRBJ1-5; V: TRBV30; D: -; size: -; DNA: TGTGCCAGCAACAGATTCAATCAGCCCCAGCATTTT; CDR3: CASNRFNQPQHF
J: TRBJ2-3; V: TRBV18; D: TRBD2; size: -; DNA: TGTGCCAGCTCACCCCCGGGACTAGCGGGAGGAGGAGATACGCAGTATTTT; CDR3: CASSPPGLAGGGDTQYF
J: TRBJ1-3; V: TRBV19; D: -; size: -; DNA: TGTGCCAGTAGCCCACAGCATTCTGGAAACACCATATATTTT; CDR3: CASSPQHSGNTIYF
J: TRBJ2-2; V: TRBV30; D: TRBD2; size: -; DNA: TGTGCCTCCGACAGTTACGGGACTAGCGGGAGTAGGAACACCGGGGAGCTGTTTTTT; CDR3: CASDSYGTSGSRNTGELFF
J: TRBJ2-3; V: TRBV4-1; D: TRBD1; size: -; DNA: TGCGCCAGCAGCCACTTCACAGGGGACACAGATACGCAGTATTTT; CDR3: CASSHFTGDTDTQYF
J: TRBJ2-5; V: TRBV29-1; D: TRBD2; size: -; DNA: TGCAGCGTTGTGGGACTAGCGAATCAAGAGACCCAGTACTTC; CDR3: CSVVGLANQETQYF
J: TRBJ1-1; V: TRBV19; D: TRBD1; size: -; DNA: TGTGCCAGTAGTCCCACGATCAGGGACAGGGGGAACACTGAAGCTTTCTTT; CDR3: CASSPTIRDRGNTEAFF
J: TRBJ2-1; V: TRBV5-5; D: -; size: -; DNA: TGTGCCAGCAGCTTTGGCGGGGTCTACAATGAGCAGTTCTTC; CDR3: CASSFGGVYNEQFF
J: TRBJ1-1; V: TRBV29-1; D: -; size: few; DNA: TGCAGCGTGGTGACAGGCCGAGGCACTGAAGCTTTCTTT; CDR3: CSVVTGRGTEAFF
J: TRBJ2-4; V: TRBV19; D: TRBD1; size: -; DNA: TGTGCCAGTAGTAGGCGCTCGGGCTTCCGGGACAGGGGGATTAAAAACATTCAGTACTTC; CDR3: CASSRRSGFRDRGIKNIQYF
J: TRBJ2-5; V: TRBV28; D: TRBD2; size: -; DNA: TGTGCCAGCACCGACCTCCCCCGGCTAGCGGAAGAGACCCAGTACTTC; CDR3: CASTDLPRLAEETQYF